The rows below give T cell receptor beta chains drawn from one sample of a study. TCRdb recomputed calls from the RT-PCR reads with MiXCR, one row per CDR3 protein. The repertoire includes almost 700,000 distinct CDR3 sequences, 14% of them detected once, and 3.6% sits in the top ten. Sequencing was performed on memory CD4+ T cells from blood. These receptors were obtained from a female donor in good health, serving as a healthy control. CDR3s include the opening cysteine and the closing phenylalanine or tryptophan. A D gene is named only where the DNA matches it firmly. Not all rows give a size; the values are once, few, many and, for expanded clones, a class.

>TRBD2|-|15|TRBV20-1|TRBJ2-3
CSATGTSGRQDTQYF
TGCAGTGCAACCGGGACTAGCGGGAGGCAAGATACGCAGTATTTT
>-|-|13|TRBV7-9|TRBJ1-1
CASSLEGGFGAFF
TGTGCCAGCAGCTTAGAGGGAGGGTTCGGAGCTTTCTTT
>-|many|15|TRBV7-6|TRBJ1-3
CASSPPGALGNTIYF
TGTGCCAGCAGCCCCCCGGGGGCTCTTGGAAACACCATATATTTT
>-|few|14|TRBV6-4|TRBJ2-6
CASSEGAGANVLTF
TGTGCCAGCAGTGAGGGGGCTGGGGCCAACGTCCTGACTTTC
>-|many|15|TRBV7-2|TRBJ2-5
CASSLARTIRETQYF
TGTGCCAGCAGCTTAGCGCGAACTATTCGGGAGACCCAGTACTTC
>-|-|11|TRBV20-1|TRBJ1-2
CSAIGPGNPAF
TGCAGTGCTATCGGGCCCGGGAATCCTGCCTTC
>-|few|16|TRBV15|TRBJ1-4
CATSRGHLATNEKLFF
TGTGCCACCAGCAGAGGACATTTAGCAACTAATGAAAAACTGTTTTTT
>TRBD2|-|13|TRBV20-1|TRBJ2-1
CSAHERDYNEQFF
TGCAGTGCCCACGAGCGGGATTACAATGAGCAGTTCTTC
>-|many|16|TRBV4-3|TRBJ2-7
CASSQEDPQDDYEQYF
TGCGCCAGCAGCCAAGAGGATCCCCAGGACGACTACGAGCAGTACTTC
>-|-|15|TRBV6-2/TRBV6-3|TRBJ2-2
CASSQPRTSGGELFF
TGTGCCAGCAGTCAACCTCGGACGAGCGGCGGGGAGCTGTTTTTT
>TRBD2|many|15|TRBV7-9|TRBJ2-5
CASSLGRGGQETQYF
TGTGCCAGCAGCTTAGGGCGCGGGGGGCAAGAGACCCAGTACTTC
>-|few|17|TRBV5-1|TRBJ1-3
CASSYEGGRSSGNTIYF
TGCGCCAGCAGCTACGAGGGCGGCCGAAGCTCTGGAAACACCATATATTTT
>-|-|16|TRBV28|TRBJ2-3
CASSPMIGLLYDTQYF
TGTGCCAGCAGTCCCATGATAGGACTCTTATATGATACGCAGTATTTT
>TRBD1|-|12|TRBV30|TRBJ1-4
CAWAQGTGVLFF
TGTGCCTGGGCCCAGGGGACAGGGGTGCTGTTTTTT
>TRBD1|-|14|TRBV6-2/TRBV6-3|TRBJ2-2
CASTGQGGFGELFF
TGTGCCAGCACGGGACAGGGGGGATTTGGGGAGCTGTTTTTT
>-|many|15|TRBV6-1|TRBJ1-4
CASSESAATNEKLFF
TGTGCCAGCAGTGAGTCAGCTGCAACTAATGAAAAACTGTTTTTT
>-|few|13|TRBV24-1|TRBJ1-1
CATSDLFGTEAFF
TGTGCCACCAGTGATTTGTTTGGGACTGAAGCTTTCTTT
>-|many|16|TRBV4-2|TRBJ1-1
CASSHHADLRDTEAFF
TGTGCCAGCAGCCACCATGCTGACCTAAGGGACACTGAAGCTTTCTTT
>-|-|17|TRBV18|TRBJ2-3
CASSPRDGTSSTDTQYF
TGTGCCAGCTCACCCCGGGACGGGACCTCTAGCACAGATACGCAGTATTTT
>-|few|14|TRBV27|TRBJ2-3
CASSLKGAGDTQYF
TGTGCCAGCAGTTTGAAGGGCGCGGGAGATACGCAGTATTTT
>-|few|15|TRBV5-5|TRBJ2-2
CASSLDGANTGELFF
TGTGCCAGCAGCTTGGACGGGGCCAACACCGGGGAGCTGTTTTTT
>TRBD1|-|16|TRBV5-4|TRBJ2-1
CASSLGGTGIYNEQFF
TGTGCCAGCAGCCTGGGGGGGACAGGGATATACAATGAGCAGTTCTTC
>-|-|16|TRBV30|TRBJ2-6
CAWSVSVNSGANVLTF
TGTGCCTGGAGTGTATCCGTGAACTCTGGGGCCAACGTCCTGACTTTC
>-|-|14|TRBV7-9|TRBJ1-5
CASSLESASQPQHF
TGTGCCAGCAGCTTAGAGAGTGCATCCCAGCCCCAGCATTTT
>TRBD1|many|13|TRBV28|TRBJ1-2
CASNTGGKYGYTF
TGTGCCAGCAATACAGGGGGCAAGTATGGCTACACCTTC
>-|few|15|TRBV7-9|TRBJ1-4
CASSLGGFANEKLFF
TGTGCCAGCAGCTTGGGAGGGTTCGCTAATGAAAAACTGTTTTTT
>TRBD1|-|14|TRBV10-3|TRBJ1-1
CAACNDRGGTEAFF
TGTGCCGCCTGTAACGACAGGGGAGGCACTGAAGCTTTCTTT
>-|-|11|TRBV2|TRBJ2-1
CASGAGNEQFF
TGTGCCAGCGGAGCCGGGAATGAGCAGTTCTTC
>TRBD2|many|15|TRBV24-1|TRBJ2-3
CATSDPRTSVNTQYF
TGTGCCACCAGTGACCCCCGGACTAGCGTGAATACGCAGTATTTT
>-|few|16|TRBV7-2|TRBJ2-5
CASSLEVFGGAETQYF
TGTGCCAGCAGCTTAGAAGTTTTTGGAGGCGCGGAGACCCAGTACTTC
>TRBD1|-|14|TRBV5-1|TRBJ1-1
CASSSGQGFTEAFF
TGCGCCAGCAGCTCAGGACAGGGATTTACTGAAGCTTTCTTT
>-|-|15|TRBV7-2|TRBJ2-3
CASSDYRVGSDTQYF
TGTGCCAGCAGCGATTACAGGGTTGGTTCAGATACGCAGTATTTT
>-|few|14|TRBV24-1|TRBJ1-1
CATSENRAGTEAFF
TGTGCCACCAGTGAGAACAGGGCCGGGACTGAAGCTTTCTTT
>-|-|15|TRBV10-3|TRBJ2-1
CAISDGSGERNEQFF
TGTGCCATCAGTGACGGCAGTGGGGAGAGGAATGAGCAGTTCTTC
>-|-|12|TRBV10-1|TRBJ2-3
CASSRQADTQYF
TGCGCCAGCAGCCGTCAGGCAGATACGCAGTATTTT
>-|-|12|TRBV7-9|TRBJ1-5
CASSLDEQPQHF
TGTGCCAGCAGCTTAGATGAGCAGCCCCAGCATTTT
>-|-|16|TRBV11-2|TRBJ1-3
CASSLSPPNSGNTIYF
TGTGCCAGCAGCTTATCCCCCCCCAACTCTGGAAACACCATATATTTT